The clone carrying this T cell receptor beta chain has only a few counts. As handled by the study authors: The authors estimated nucleated cell counts from reference gene primer amplification. Assay: immunoSEQ multiplex PCR; the TCRdb copy retains only in-frame clones and omits some. The DNA gave D and trimming, while V, J and clone size come from that table. The data show nearly 300,000 clones, over 85% seen once. This record comes from a study of blood T cell repertoires in COVID-19. Study summary: From the United States, Italy and Spain came samples of acute and convalescent COVID-19.

The CDR3 spans 15 residues. V was trimmed by 0 bases and J by 6 bases, leaving 14 bases between them. The germline gives CDR1 LGHDT, CDR2 YNNKEL (reference sequence). The sequence came from a woman aged 45-59 years who had been exposed to COVID-19. The sequenced sample was PBMCs or T cells enriched from blood (not recorded which). V usage is TRBV3-1 (or the pseudogene TRBV3-2) and J usage is TRBJ2-5; D is possibly TRBD1 (5 bases). The CDR3 DNA sequence: TGTGCCAGCAGCCAAGAGGCTAAGGGGCGAAAGACCCAGTACTTC. Translated: CASSQEAKGRKTQYF.